This T cell receptor (beta chain) was obtained from a study of blood T cells in healthy people across ages. Notes on the study in general: Samples with more naive T cells showed higher observed beta diversity.

The use of a sample-barcoded 5' primer and a J-beta primer mix characterized a second PCR of roughly 6 to 11 cycles. MiXCR, applied by TCRdb to the 5' RACE reads, yields one record per CDR3 protein. This repertoire shows about 680,000 distinct CDR3 sequences, around half found once; its top ten account for 25% to 35%. Notes on this clonotype: The antigen is unknown.

Germline values: CDR1 SGHTA, CDR2 FQGNSA. This CDR3 is built from 15 residues. The V and J ends lost 5 bases and 0 bases respectively, with 12 bases between them. The V call is TRBV7-2, the J call TRBJ2-3; possibly TRBD2 for D (6 bases). The sequenced material came from blood. The TCR sequence derives from a woman aged 55-70 years in good health. CDR3 in amino acids: CASSRGSSSTDTQYF. CDR3 in DNA: TGTGCCAGCAGCCGGGGGTCATCTAGCACAGATACGCAGTATTTT.